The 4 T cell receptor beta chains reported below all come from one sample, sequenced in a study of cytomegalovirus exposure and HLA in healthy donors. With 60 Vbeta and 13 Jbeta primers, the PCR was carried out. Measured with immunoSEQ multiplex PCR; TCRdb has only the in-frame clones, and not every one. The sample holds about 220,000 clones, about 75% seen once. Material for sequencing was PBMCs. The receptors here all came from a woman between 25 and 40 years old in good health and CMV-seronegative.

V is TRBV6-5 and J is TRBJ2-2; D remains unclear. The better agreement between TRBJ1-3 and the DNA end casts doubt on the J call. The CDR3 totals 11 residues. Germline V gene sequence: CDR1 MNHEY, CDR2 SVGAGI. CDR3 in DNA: TGTGCCAGCAGTTACGCGGACACCATATATTTT. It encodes CASSYADTIYF.

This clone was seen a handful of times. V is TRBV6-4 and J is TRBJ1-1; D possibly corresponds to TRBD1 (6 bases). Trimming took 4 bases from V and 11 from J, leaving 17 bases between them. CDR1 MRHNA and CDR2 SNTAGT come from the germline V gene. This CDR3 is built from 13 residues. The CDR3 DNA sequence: TGTGCCAGCAGTGCCGAGGTTACAGGGCCGGCTTTCTTT. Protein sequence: CASSAEVTGPAFF.

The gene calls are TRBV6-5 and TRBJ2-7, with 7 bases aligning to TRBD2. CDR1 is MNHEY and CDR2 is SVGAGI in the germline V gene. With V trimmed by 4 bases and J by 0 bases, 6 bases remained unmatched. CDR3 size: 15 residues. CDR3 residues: CASSSRGGSSYEQYF. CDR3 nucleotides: TGTGCCAGCAGTTCCCGGGGCGGGAGCTCCTACGAGCAGTACTTC.

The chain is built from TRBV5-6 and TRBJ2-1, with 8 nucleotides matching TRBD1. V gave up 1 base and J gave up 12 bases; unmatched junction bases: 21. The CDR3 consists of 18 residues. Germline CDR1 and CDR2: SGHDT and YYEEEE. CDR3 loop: CASSLRLDRAGGPSRQFF. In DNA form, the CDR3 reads TGTGCCAGCAGCTTGAGACTGGACAGGGCTGGAGGCCCTAGTAGGCAGTTCTTC.